Presented here are 27 T cell receptor beta chains from one specimen sequenced in a study of blood T cell repertoires in COVID-19. Using immunoSEQ multiplex PCR, the repertoire was profiled, and TCRdb retains in-frame clones only, with some absent. This repertoire shows about 130,000 clones, about 86% found once; its top ten account for 3%. Sequencing was done on a sample of peripheral blood. The receptors here all came from a woman aged 80 or older with acute or convalescent COVID-19.

The chain is built from TRBV7-9 and TRBJ2-1; TRBD2 aligns across 8 bases. CDR1 SEHNR and CDR2 FQNEAQ come from the germline V gene (reference sequence). With V trimmed by 4 bases and J by 4 bases, 9 bases remained unmatched. The CDR3 is 16 amino acids. CDR3 DNA sequence: TGTGCCAGCAGCTCTCCCCGGGGGGGGGTGTACAATGAGCAGTTCTTC. It specifies CASSSPRGGVYNEQFF.

The rearrangement joins TRBV5-5 to TRBJ1-2, with 7 bases aligning to TRBD1. The V segment lost 4 bases and the J segment 2 bases; nucleotides outside the gene matches: 5. Germline CDR1 SGHKS, CDR2 YYEKEE (reference sequence). The CDR3 loop spans 14 amino acids. CDR3: CASSRTTGNYGYTF. CDR3 bases: TGTGCCAGCAGCCGAACGACAGGGAACTATGGCTACACCTTC.

This sequence joins TRBV5-6 and TRBJ2-3; tentative D call: TRBD1 (5 bases). This CDR3 spans 16 amino acids. Trimming cost V 2 bases and J 3 bases, with 16 bases left between them. Germline CDR1 reads SGHDT; CDR2 reads YYEEEE. The CDR3 bases are TGTGCCAGCAGCTTCAGGGCCCTCGACGGGACAGATACGCAGTATTTT. Its translation: CASSFRALDGTDTQYF.

The genes are TRBV3-1 (or the pseudogene TRBV3-2) and TRBJ2-3; TRBD2 matches at 16 bases. The trim removed 4 bases at V and 4 bases at J, leaving 5 bases unmatched. CDR3 size: 17 residues. In germline, CDR1 is LGHDT, CDR2 YNNKEL (reference sequence). In DNA form, the CDR3 reads TGTGCCAGCAGCCGTGGGACTAGCGGGGGGGCGTCAGATACGCAGTATTTT. Translating gives CASSRGTSGGASDTQYF.

The chain combines TRBV12-3 or TRBV12-4 with TRBJ1-2; D not resolved. CDR3 length equals 12 residues. V dropped 3 bases and J dropped 7 bases, with 9 bases sitting between them. As DNA, the CDR3 is TGTGCCAGCAGTTTTTTGGGAGCTGGCTACACCTTC. This encodes CASSFLGAGYTF.

The chain recombines TRBV7-9 with TRBJ1-5, with a weak D call TRBD1 (5 bases). CDR3 length equals 14 residues. V lost 4 bases and J 2 bases, leaving 9 bases between the germline ends. CDR1 is SEHNR and CDR2 is FQNEAQ in the germline V gene (reference sequence). This CDR3 is CASSSDSGNQPQHF. CDR3 sequence (DNA): TGTGCCAGCAGCTCCGACAGTGGCAATCAGCCCCAGCATTTT.

The rearrangement uses TRBV2 and TRBJ1-1; 8 positions agree with TRBD1. With V trimmed by 6 bases and J by 9 bases, 3 bases remained unmatched. This CDR3 is built from 11 residues. Per the germline V gene, CDR1 is SNHLY and CDR2 is FYNNEI. CDR3 in amino acids: CASSPGGKAFF. The CDR3 bases are TGTGCCAGCAGCCCAGGGGGCAAAGCTTTCTTT.

The chain recombines TRBV2 with TRBJ1-3; the D is unclear. V shed 1 base and J shed 0 bases, with 7 bases lying between them. The length of the CDR3 is 15 residues. Germline V lookup: CDR1 SNHLY, CDR2 FYNNEI. CDR3 residues: CASSEDSFSGNTIYF. DNA of the CDR3: TGTGCCAGCAGTGAAGACAGCTTCTCTGGAAACACCATATATTTT. The full variable domain, completed using reference TRBV2 and TRBJ1-3, is EPEVTQTPSHQVTQMGQEVILRCVPISNHLYFYWYRQILGQKVEFLVSFYNNEISEKSEIFDDQFSVERPDGSNFTLKIRSTKLEDSAMYFCASSEDSFSGNTIYFGEGSWLTVV.

The table lists this clone with a few counts. The chain has TRBV18 and TRBJ1-5; D unresolved. The V gene's germline CDR1 is KGHSH and CDR2 LQKENI. The CDR3 runs to 13 residues. The V end was cut by 2 bases, the J end by 4 bases, with 6 bases between. CDR3 nucleotides: TGTGCCAGCTCACCATCAGAAAATCAGCCCCAGCATTTT. It is translated as CASSPSENQPQHF.

This clone was recorded only once. The genes are TRBV2 and TRBJ1-2; weak D call: TRBD1 (5 bases). V lost 5 bases, J lost 6 bases, and 16 bases lay in between. This CDR3 contains 14 residues. The germline gives CDR1 SNHLY, CDR2 FYNNEI. The CDR3 nucleotides are TGTGCCAGCAGTTGGACATGGCCCGCTCATGGCTACACCTTC. This sequence encodes CASSWTWPAHGYTF.

The rearrangement joins TRBV19 to TRBJ2-7, with a possible D match to TRBD2 (6 bases). Trimming took off 0 bases at V and 3 bases at J, with 21 bases between the two ends. The CDR3 covers 18 residues. The germline V gene has CDR1 LNHDA and CDR2 SQIVND (reference sequence). CDR3 sequence (DNA): TGTGCCAGTAGTATAGAACAGGCCCTTGGAGGGGTCTACTACGAGCAGTACTTC. This encodes CASSIEQALGGVYYEQYF.

This rearrangement joins TRBV2 to TRBJ2-1; 10 bases agree with TRBD2. Germline CDR1 and CDR2: SNHLY and FYNNEI. Trimming took 7 bases from V and 10 from J; bases not matched to a gene: 13. The CDR3 totals 15 residues. CDR3 in DNA: TGTGCCAGCACCCCTCAGAGCGGGGGGGCGGGGGAGCAGTTCTTC. Protein product: CASTPQSGGAGEQFF.

This chain links TRBV19 with TRBJ2-3; D not certain. This CDR3 region has 16 residues. With 5 bases removed from V and 2 bases from J, the gap between germline ends came to 17 bases. Germline assignment: CDR1 LNHDA and CDR2 SQIVND (reference sequence). This chain's CDR3 is CASSPRQKLLTDTQYF. In nucleotides, the CDR3 is TGTGCCAGTAGTCCCCGGCAAAAACTACTCACAGATACGCAGTATTTT.

The CDR3 region is CSAQGARTEAFF. Here the CDR3 DNA reads TGCAGCGCCCAGGGGGCGCGGACTGAAGCTTTCTTT. V gene TRBV29-1 combines with J gene TRBJ1-1; 8 bases are a match to TRBD1. The CDR3 extends over 12 amino acids. Germline CDR1 reads SQVTM; CDR2 reads ANQGSEA. The J segment lost 5 bases and the V segment lost 7 bases, leaving 6 bases of the junction unmatched.

This clone showed up just a few times. V gene TRBV27 combines with J gene TRBJ2-1, with TRBD1 as a possible D gene (6 bases). This CDR3 has 21 amino acids. Germline V gene lookup returns CDR1 MNHEY and CDR2 SMNVEV (reference sequence). Trimming took 5 bases from V and 0 from J, leaving 29 bases between them. This CDR3 is CASSPGPGQIVGSFSYNEQFF. DNA for the CDR3: TGTGCCAGCAGTCCAGGCCCTGGACAGATCGTTGGCAGCTTCTCCTACAATGAGCAGTTCTTC.

V usage is TRBV7-2 and J usage is TRBJ1-1; D gene uncertain. CDR1 SGHTA and CDR2 FQGNSA come from the germline V gene. The CDR3 is made up of 14 amino acids. Trimming pared 0 bases from V and 0 bases from J, leaving 5 bases between. CDR3 DNA: TGTGCCAGCAGCTTAGCGCCTATGAACACTGAAGCTTTCTTT. Translation gives CASSLAPMNTEAFF. The complete variable domain, with remaining parts taken from reference TRBV7-2 and TRBJ1-1, reads GAGVSQSPSNKVTEKGKDVELRCDPISGHTALYWYRQSLGQGLEFLIYFQGNSAPDKSGLPSDRFSAERTGGSVSTLTIQRTQQEDSAVYLCASSLAPMNTEAFFGQGTRLTVV.

This chain links TRBV6-6 with TRBJ1-1; TRBD1 might be the D (5 bases). Germline-derived CDR1 and CDR2 are MNHNY and SVGAGI (reference sequence). Between the trimmed V and J ends, which lost 5 bases and 6 bases, there was a span of 13 bases. The CDR3 consists of 13 residues. The CDR3: CASSGAGRAEAFF. Written as DNA, the CDR3 is TGTGCCAGCAGTGGGGCGGGACGGGCTGAAGCTTTCTTT.

This rearrangement joins TRBV6-6 to TRBJ2-3; maybe TRBD2 (6 bases). V was clipped by 4 bases and J by 0 bases, with 8 bases between them. CDR3 length equals 14 residues. Germline CDR1 MNHNY, CDR2 SVGAGI (reference sequence). CDR3 loop: CASSLGGSTDTQYF. DNA of the CDR3: TGTGCCAGCAGTTTGGGGGGAAGCACAGATACGCAGTATTTT.

The chain joins TRBV19 to TRBJ1-6; 8 nucleotides agree with TRBD1. Trimming removed 2 bases from V and 6 bases from J; junction bases left unmatched: 0. The germline CDR1 and CDR2 sequences are LNHDA and SQIVND (reference sequence). This CDR3 spans 14 amino acids. DNA of the CDR3: TGTGCCAGTAGTATACAGGGGGCTAATTCACCCCTCCACTTT. This gives the protein CASSIQGANSPLHF.

J is TRBJ2-7 and V is TRBV4-3, with D perhaps TRBD2 (5 bases). The V gene lost 0 bases and the J gene lost 6 bases, with 15 bases spanning the gap. The CDR3 totals 15 residues. Germline V gene data show CDR1 as LGHNA and CDR2 as YSLEER. The CDR3 is CASSQDESRAAEQYF. As DNA, the CDR3 is TGCGCCAGCAGCCAAGATGAGTCGAGGGCTGCCGAGCAGTACTTC.

The V and J genes are TRBV7-9 and TRBJ1-4; D not resolved. The CDR3 runs 15 residues. Per germline, CDR1 SEHNR and CDR2 FQNEAQ (reference sequence). The V and J ends lost 5 bases and 0 bases respectively, with 10 bases between them. CDR3 nucleotides: TGTGCCAGCAGCCCCCCGGGTTCAACTAATGAAAAACTGTTTTTT. It translates to CASSPPGSTNEKLFF.

The chain has TRBV7-9 and TRBJ1-2; D is perhaps TRBD1 (5 bases). Looked up from germline, CDR1 is SEHNR and CDR2 is FQNEAQ (reference sequence). Trimming pared 5 bases from V and 7 bases from J, leaving 11 bases between. The CDR3 runs to 12 residues. CDR3 bases: TGTGCCAGCAGCCCCGGGGGAACTGGCTACACCTTC. It codes for CASSPGGTGYTF.

The CDR3 DNA reads TGCGCCAGCAGCTTGCGGGGGGGCCCTCGGAATTCACCCCTCCACTTT. Translating it yields CASSLRGGPRNSPLHF. The rearrangement links TRBV5-1 to TRBJ1-6, with TRBD1 as a possible D gene (6 bases). From germline, CDR1 is SGHRS and CDR2 YFSETQ. The CDR3 is 16 amino acids. Trimming removed 1 base from V and 7 bases from J, with 15 bases in between. Full variable domain (remainder filled in from reference TRBV5-1 and TRBJ1-6): KAGVTQTPRYLIKTRGQQVTLSCSPISGHRSVSWYQQTPGQGLQFLFEYFSETQRNKGNFPGRFSGRQFSNSRSEMNVSTLELGDSALYLCASSLRGGPRNSPLHFGNGTRLTVT.

This clone was seen a single time. The V call is TRBV7-3, the J call TRBJ1-1; D is perhaps TRBD1 (6 bases). The CDR3 extends over 15 amino acids. Germline V gives CDR1 SGHTA, CDR2 FQGTGA. Trimming cost V 0 bases and J 1 base, with 9 bases left between them. The CDR3 coding sequence is TGTGCCAGCAGCTTAACCCTGGACAGGAACACTGAAGCTTTCTTT. Amino acid sequence: CASSLTLDRNTEAFF.

The chain couples TRBV5-1 to TRBJ1-1; 10 nucleotides line up with TRBD1. The junction had 4 bases not matched to a gene; V was cut back by 3 bases and J by 8 bases. The CDR3 runs 13 residues. In germline, CDR1 is SGHRS, CDR2 YFSETQ. The CDR3 nucleotides read TGCGCCAGCAGCTACCGGGACAGGGGAGAAGCTTTCTTT. Protein sequence: CASSYRDRGEAFF.

The J gene is TRBJ1-2, the V gene TRBV7-9; D might be TRBD1 (5 bases). The germline V gene encodes CDR1 SEHNR and CDR2 FQNEAQ (reference sequence). The CDR3 consists of 16 residues. Trimming cost V 5 bases and J 3 bases, with 19 bases left between them. The DNA for the CDR3 is TGTGCCAGCAGCACGTCGACAGCAGTTTACCACTATGGCTACACCTTC. Translation: CASSTSTAVYHYGYTF.

V usage is TRBV29-1 and J usage is TRBJ1-2; maybe TRBD1 (6 bases). Trimming left V 6 bases short and J 8 bases short, with 13 bases between. Germline V gene lookup returns CDR1 SQVTM and CDR2 ANQGSEA. This CDR3 comprises 11 residues. The CDR3 protein is CSVSGDAGYTF. The CDR3 DNA sequence: TGCAGCGTCTCAGGGGATGCGGGCTACACCTTC.